The subject of this entry is one T cell receptor (beta chain). Its antigen remains unidentified. Per-nucleotide qualities are absent, and no much larger clonotype sits a single base away. The CDR3 numbers 15 residues from cysteine through phenylalanine. CDR3 DNA is the only sequence kept; it has 45 bases, read in frame from the first base. From a lookup of the germline V gene (reference sequence), CDR1 and CDR2 are LNHNV and YYDKDF. Unmatched junction bases come to 5, with V trimmed by 1 base and J by 5 bases. The entry originates in a study of glioma-infiltrating T cells after dendritic cell vaccination (dated by TCRdb to 2016 to 2017). As for the study more broadly: The cohort included approximately 15 glioblastoma patients drawn from Phase I and II dendritic cell vaccination trials, of whom 9 were newly diagnosed and 6 had recurrent disease. Between the early 2000s and the early 2010s, the patients were given dendritic cell vaccination pulsed with autologous tumor lysate. To make the vaccine, monocyte-derived dendritic cells were cultured for about seven days with IL-4 and GM-CSF and then pulsed overnight with autologous tumor lysate. Three intradermal dendritic cell vaccine injections were administered to patients at biweekly intervals in the arm below the axilla. Tumor-infiltrating lymphocyte content was quantified and tumor and blood repertoires were compared in dendritic cell-vaccinated glioblastoma patients by deep sequencing of TCR beta CDR3 regions. Survival after dendritic cell vaccination was correlated with TCR sequencing metrics, including TIL content and tumor-blood repertoire overlap.

Study-wide findings and limitations: TCR clonality showed no direct relationship with survival, which suggests that a diverse polyclonal response may matter. Longer time to progression and overall survival after dendritic cell vaccination were predicted by higher estimated pretreatment TIL content. The cohort was small and heterogeneous, and full blood and tumor sets were available for few patients, with initial-recurrent tumor pairs available for even fewer patients. The three-group TCR overlap response model was characterized as speculative, and prospective validation of the model was stated to be required.

Interpreted using the paper, the time point label stands for: after dendritic cell vaccination, including at tumor progression/relapse. Patients were selected on the basis of adequate residual fresh-frozen tumor tissue and more than two years of available survival data. Although molecular status otherwise differed among the glioblastoma patients, no patient had an isocitrate dehydrogenase mutation. PBMC were collected before vaccination, two weeks after the third vaccination, and at tumor progression if progression occurred. Genomic DNA was extracted with the Qiagen DNeasy Blood extraction Kit. Using the immunoSEQ assay, TCRB CDR3 regions were amplified from roughly 1.8 micrograms of genomic DNA, or from all available DNA when less than that was on hand. The multiplex PCR employed 60 forward primers targeting TCR V beta segments and 13 reverse primers targeting J beta segments. To estimate reads per starting template, synthetic control templates were spiked into each sample at limiting dilution. The Illumina HiSeq System generated 87 bp sequencing reads. In the authors' own workflow: PCR and sequencing errors were removed by a nearest neighbor algorithm that merged closely related sequences. TCR overlap was measured as the percentage of unique tumor TCR beta sequences also present in the same patient's peripheral blood. TCRdb took this table from immuneACCESS and kept in-frame rearrangements with V and J called. Such tables lack part of the clones; where checked against another copy, unresolved V genes explain under half of the gap, and the rest is unexplained. V and J calls and clone size come straight from that table; D and trimming were deduced from the DNA. The sample table holds some 99,000 clones, of which 80% were seen once. The top ten constitute about 5% of the sample.

This sample comprised blood, obtained after dendritic cell vaccination. The chain uses TRBV15 and TRBJ2-7, with 10 bases matching TRBD1. The source is a human donor with glioblastoma. The DNA reads TGTGCCACCAGCAGAGCCGGGACAGGGGTCGACGAGCAGTACTTC. This encodes CATSRAGTGVDEQYF.